A single sample gave rise to the 26 T cell receptor beta chains below, sequenced in a study of graft-versus-host responses after intestinal transplantation. Only in-frame clones appear in the TCRdb table, and some are missing; sequencing was by immunoSEQ multiplex PCR. The sample has some 11,000 clones, around 32% seen once. The sample in question was alloreactive CD4+ T cells from a mixed lymphocyte reaction culture, obtained before transplantation. Specified subset: CFSE-low proliferating T cells sorted from approximately 6-day pre-transplant mixed lymphocyte reaction (GvH or HvG direction). Receptors were obtained from a human patient who was an organ donor for intestinal transplantation.

This clone was observed a few times. The chain carries TRBV12-5 and TRBJ1-5; 10 bases fit TRBD1. The CDR3 sequence is 15 residues long. Germline values: CDR1 LGHNT, CDR2 FRNRAP. V trimming: 6 bases; J trimming: 4 bases; junction bases outside the gene matches: 6. The CDR3 loop is CASGSGQGGNQPQHF. The DNA for the CDR3 is TGTGCTAGTGGCTCCGGACAGGGGGGTAATCAGCCCCAGCATTTT.

The table lists this clone with a few counts. V and J are TRBV6-1 and TRBJ2-3; TRBD2 matches 7 bases. CDR1 and CDR2 (germline): MNHNS, SASEGT. With 5 bases clipped from V and 1 base from J, the junction kept 0 bases outside the gene matches. The CDR3 contains 13 residues. The CDR3 DNA reads as TGTGCCAGCAGTAGCGGGGGCACAGATACGCAGTATTTT. It encodes CASSSGGTDTQYF.

This chain joins TRBV5-5 and TRBJ2-3; 10 bases are shared with TRBD2. V trimming: 3 bases; J trimming: 3 bases; junction bases outside the gene matches: 7. The V gene's germline CDR1 is SGHKS and CDR2 YYEKEE (reference sequence). CDR3 length: 16 residues. The CDR3 here is CASSSQRGGRTDTQYF. Here the CDR3 DNA reads TGTGCCAGCAGCTCCCAGCGGGGGGGCCGAACAGATACGCAGTATTTT. The full variable domain, in which reference TRBV5-5 and TRBJ2-3 provide the parts outside the CDR3, is DAGVTQSPTHLIKTRGQQVTLRCSPISGHKSVSWYQQVLGQGPQFIFQYYEKEERGRGNFPDRFSARQFPNYSSELNVNALLLGDSALYLCASSSQRGGRTDTQYFGPGTRLTVL.

This clone was detected only a few times. The gene calls are TRBV27 and TRBJ2-7; 8 bases map to TRBD2. The germline gives CDR1 MNHEY, CDR2 SMNVEV (reference sequence). This CDR3 spans 15 amino acids. V lost 4 bases and J lost 6; bases outside the gene matches: 11. The CDR3, as DNA: TGTGCCAGCAGTTACTCACCCAGCGGGGGAGGCGAGCAGTACTTC. The encoded protein is CASSYSPSGGGEQYF.

The gene calls are TRBV7-9 and TRBJ2-1; the match to TRBD1 covers 11 bases. V trimming: 5 bases; J trimming: 6 bases; junction bases outside the gene matches: 9. In germline, CDR1 is SEHNR, CDR2 FQNEAQ (reference sequence). This CDR3 is built from 16 residues. The CDR3 sequence is CASSPRDRGMSNEQFF. The CDR3 DNA sequence: TGTGCCAGCAGCCCAAGGGACAGGGGGATGAGCAATGAGCAGTTCTTC.

This clone was recorded a few times. This sequence joins TRBV10-2 and TRBJ2-5; 7 nucleotides match TRBD1. CDR1 is WSHSY and CDR2 is SAAADI in the germline V gene. This CDR3 has 12 amino acids. V dropped 11 bases and J dropped 5; count of bases not matched to a gene: 8. Here the CDR3 reads CASRGRSETQYF. The CDR3 DNA is TGCGCCTCAAGGGGGCGGAGCGAGACCCAGTACTTC.

Comment on this clone: One end of the junction is discordant with germline, which a read error may explain. The chain joins TRBV7-7 to TRBJ2-2; tentative D call: TRBD1 (6 bases). The CDR3 covers 15 residues. Germline V gene data show CDR1 as SSHAT and CDR2 as FNYEAQ (reference sequence). CDR3 residues: CASSSSRGGTGELFF. In nucleotides, the CDR3 is TGTGCTAGCAGCTCCAGCCGAGGGGGTACCGGGGAGCTGTTTTTT. Full variable domain (missing parts from reference TRBV7-7 and TRBJ2-2): GAGVSQSPRYKVTKRGQDVTLRCDPISSHATLYWYQQALGQGPEFLTYFNYEAQPDKSGLPSDRFSAERPEGSISTLTIQRTEQRDSAMYRCASSSSRGGTGELFFGEGSRLTVL.

The V gene is TRBV5-1, the J gene TRBJ1-4; D is ambiguous. The V gene lost 6 bases and the J gene lost 3 bases, with 9 bases spanning the gap. The CDR3 runs to 13 residues. CDR1 is SGHRS, CDR2 YFSETQ, per germline. The DNA for the CDR3 is TGCGCCAGCAAACGGGGAGCTAATGAAAAACTGTTTTTT. Translated, it gives CASKRGANEKLFF.

This clone was counted a few times. The rearrangement links TRBV5-6 to TRBJ1-1; TRBD1 might be the D (5 bases). Per germline, CDR1 SGHDT and CDR2 YYEEEE. Trimming left V 3 bases short and J 0 bases short, with 12 bases between. This CDR3 comprises 15 residues. The CDR3, as DNA: TGTGCCAGCAGCTCGGGGGGGACCATGAACACTGAAGCTTTCTTT. Translated: CASSSGGTMNTEAFF.

This clone was detected a few times. A much larger clone is a single base away; this may be a read error. The chain uses TRBV4-2 and TRBJ2-2, with D uncertain. Germline V lookup: CDR1 LGHNA, CDR2 YNFKEQ. The CDR3 contains 18 residues. V gave up 0 bases and J gave up 0 bases, with 14 bases separating them. The CDR3: CASSQDLGNRANTGELFF. The CDR3 bases are TGTGCCAGCAGCCAAGATCTAGGTAACCGGGCGAACACCGGGGAGCTGTTTTTT.

This chain uses TRBV6-4 with TRBJ2-1, with 9 bases identical to TRBD2. Germline values: CDR1 MRHNA, CDR2 SNTAGT. With V trimmed by 6 bases and J by 9 bases, 6 bases remained unmatched. There are 13 residues in the CDR3. CDR3 bases: TGTGCCAGCAGCCTGGGACTAGCTTTTGAGCAGTTCTTC. Its protein product is CASSLGLAFEQFF.

This clone was detected only a few times. The rearrangement links TRBV4-3 to TRBJ1-1; TRBD1 aligns across 9 bases. Germline-derived CDR1 and CDR2 are LGHNA and YSLEER. Trimming cost V 6 bases and J 7 bases; bases outside gene matches: 12. The CDR3 length is 15 residues. CDR3 DNA: TGCGCCAGCAGACGGACAGGGGTTAAAGGAAGTGAAGCTTTCTTT. Translation gives CASRRTGVKGSEAFF.

V usage is TRBV5-4 and J usage is TRBJ2-1; possibly TRBD1 for D (6 bases). V was pared by 0 bases and J by 5 bases, with 12 bases between. Germline loops: CDR1 SGHNT, CDR2 YYREEE (reference sequence). The CDR3 contains 15 residues. The CDR3 region is CASSLGMGQHNEQFF. CDR3 in DNA: TGTGCCAGCAGCTTGGGGATGGGACAACACAATGAGCAGTTCTTC.

This clone was counted only a few times. The V call is TRBV5-1, the J call TRBJ2-7; 8 nucleotides agree with TRBD2. V lost 1 base to trimming and J lost 2 bases; unmatched junction nucleotides: 5. This CDR3 is 15 amino acids long. The V gene's germline CDR1 is SGHRS and CDR2 YFSETQ. In DNA form, the CDR3 reads TGCGCCAGCAGCTTGCTTAGCGGGGACACCTACGAGCAGTACTTC. Amino acids: CASSLLSGDTYEQYF.

The V call is TRBV5-1, the J call TRBJ2-7; 9 bases line up with TRBD1. Germline V gene data show CDR1 as SGHRS and CDR2 as YFSETQ. Trimming removed 3 bases from V and 5 bases from J; junction bases left unmatched: 6. This CDR3 contains 14 residues. The CDR3 region is CASSWDRAADEQYF. CDR3 bases: TGCGCCAGCAGCTGGGACAGGGCAGCGGACGAGCAGTACTTC.

The chain joins TRBV5-4 to TRBJ2-5; TRBD1 aligns across 9 bases. The length of the CDR3 is 15 residues. Germline V gene sequence: CDR1 SGHNT, CDR2 YYREEE (reference sequence). V lost 3 bases to trimming and J lost 5 bases; unmatched junction nucleotides: 8. CDR3 sequence reads: CASSSGQGIWETQYF. The CDR3 nucleotides are TGTGCCAGCAGCTCGGGACAGGGAATTTGGGAGACCCAGTACTTC.

In this sample, this clone turned up a few times. The chain is built from TRBV4-1 and TRBJ2-7; D might be TRBD2 (6 bases). V was clipped by 4 bases and J by 3 bases, with 16 bases between them. CDR1 and CDR2 (germline): MGHRA, YSYEKL. This CDR3 contains 15 residues. CDR3 in amino acids: CASSRGNEGGYEQYF. The DNA of the CDR3 is TGCGCCAGCAGCCGGGGCAACGAGGGAGGCTACGAGCAGTACTTC.

In this sample, this clone is medium-sized. This chain joins TRBV7-9 and TRBJ1-2; D unresolved. The CDR3 runs to 12 residues. The V and J ends lost 5 bases and 4 bases respectively, with 8 bases between them. In germline, CDR1 is SEHNR, CDR2 FQNEAQ (reference sequence). CDR3 protein: CASSPTSYGYTF. The DNA for the CDR3 is TGTGCCAGCAGCCCCACAAGCTATGGCTACACCTTC. Filled out from reference TRBV7-9 and TRBJ1-2, the complete variable domain reads DTGVSQNPRHKITKRGQNVTFRCDPISEHNRLYWYRQTLGQGPEFLTYFQNEAQLEKSRLLSDRFSAERPKGSFSTLEIQRTEQGDSAMYLCASSPTSYGYTFGSGTRLTVV.

The genes are TRBV7-9 and TRBJ1-5, with D perhaps matching TRBD1 (6 bases). Trimming cost V 5 bases and J 0 bases, with 17 bases left between them. The CDR3 consists of 17 residues. Germline V lookup: CDR1 SEHNR, CDR2 FQNEAQ (reference sequence). The CDR3 coding sequence is TGTGCCAGCAGCCCAAGCCGGACAGCAAATAGCAATCAGCCCCAGCATTTT. Protein: CASSPSRTANSNQPQHF.

This clone was observed a handful of times. The CDR3: CASSQDGDRGDYGYTF. The CDR3 nucleotides are TGCGCCAGCAGCCAAGATGGGGACAGGGGGGACTATGGCTACACCTTC. The chain is built from TRBV4-3 and TRBJ1-2, with 11 bases matching TRBD1. The CDR3 totals 16 residues. Germline V gene sequence: CDR1 LGHNA, CDR2 YSLEER. Germline trimming cut 0 bases from V and 3 bases from J; bases unmatched to any gene: 3.

This clone was observed a few times. This chain joins TRBV7-9 and TRBJ1-2; D is possibly TRBD1 (6 bases). Between the trimmed V and J ends, which lost 5 bases and 6 bases, there was a span of 16 bases. The germline CDR1 and CDR2 sequences are SEHNR and FQNEAQ (reference sequence). The CDR3 covers 14 residues. Here the CDR3 reads CASSPGGRGDGYTF. CDR3 nucleotides: TGTGCCAGCAGCCCCGGAGGCAGGGGAGATGGCTACACCTTC.

The rearrangement uses TRBV7-2 and TRBJ2-7; TRBD1 is a possible D gene (7 bases). Germline CDR1 reads SGHTA; CDR2 reads FQGNSA. Trimming took 2 bases from V and 6 from J, leaving 29 bases between them. CDR3 length: 19 amino acids. CDR3: CASSLRVWAQGGGRSEQYF. The CDR3 region has the DNA TGTGCCAGCAGCTTAAGGGTCTGGGCCCAGGGGGGTGGCCGGAGCGAGCAGTACTTC.

The CDR3 bases are TGTGCCAGCAGTTCATACAGGGGGCTTGAAGCTTTCTTT. As protein: CASSSYRGLEAFF. The chain has TRBV27 and TRBJ1-1, with 9 nucleotides matching TRBD1. Germline CDR1 reads MNHEY; CDR2 reads SMNVEV (reference sequence). The CDR3 contains 13 residues. J lost 7 bases, V lost 4 bases, and 4 bases had no gene match.

The rearrangement joins TRBV9 to TRBJ1-1; 8 nucleotides match TRBD1. Germline V gene sequence: CDR1 SGDLS, CDR2 YYNGEE. This CDR3 contains 13 residues. V shed 6 bases and J 1 base; nucleotides not matched to a gene: 2. As DNA, the CDR3 is TGTGCCAGCACCGGGACAGGGAACACTGAAGCTTTCTTT. Translating it yields CASTGTGNTEAFF.

This clone was seen a handful of times. This rearrangement joins TRBV5-4 to TRBJ2-7; TRBD2 aligns across 9 bases. Germline V gene data show CDR1 as SGHNT and CDR2 as YYREEE (reference sequence). This CDR3 is built from 19 residues. The trim removed 4 bases at V and 1 base at J, leaving 18 bases unmatched. The CDR3 sequence is CASSQDRPLFSGGSYEQYF. In nucleotides, the CDR3 is TGTGCCAGCAGCCAAGATCGGCCCCTTTTTAGCGGGGGATCCTACGAGCAGTACTTC.

This clone was observed a few times. V is TRBV10-3 and J is TRBJ1-5; the match to TRBD1 covers 10 bases. The germline V gene has CDR1 ENHRY and CDR2 SYGVKD. The length of the CDR3 is 15 residues. The trim removed 7 bases at V and 6 bases at J, leaving 9 bases unmatched. CDR3 DNA: TGTGCCATCATCCGAAGGGACAGGGGATTTCAGCCCCAGCATTTT. It is translated as CAIIRRDRGFQPQHF.